This T cell receptor beta chain was captured in a study of identical twins. cDNA molecules carried unique molecular identifiers, and template switching added a universal primer site. Each CDR3 protein gets one entry after TCRdb re-called the 5' RACE reads with MiXCR. The sample records about 890,000 distinct CDR3 sequences, around 12% being singletons. Healthy Caucasians alone served as donors. On this clonotype itself: No antigen is known for it.

Germline V CDR1 and CDR2: MNHNY, SVGAGI (reference sequence). After removal of 5 bases from V and 2 bases from J, the junction contained 5 bases not matched to a gene. The CDR3 sequence is 15 residues long. General study findings and limits: Surplus twin overlap in beta out-of-frame sequences was less pronounced. Fewer insertions marked abundant cord blood beta clonotypes; young adult naive trended weakly, memory not at all.

The data were also submitted as part of a second study, on yellow fever vaccine responses in identical twins.

This receptor was identified in a woman aged 18-29 years in good health. Sequenced: PBMCs. V usage is TRBV6-6 and J usage is TRBJ1-4; 7 bases fit TRBD1. CDR3 bases: TGTGCCAGCAGTGACAGGGAGGCGACTAATGAAAAACTGTTTTTT. It is translated as CASSDREATNEKLFF.